This passage covers 29 T cell receptor beta chains from one sample sequenced in a study of T cell responses to AZD1222 COVID-19 vaccine. Measured with immunoSEQ multiplex PCR; TCRdb has only the in-frame clones, and not every one. Of 55,000 to 90,000 clones listed, 80% to 90% are singletons. The source was peripheral blood, collected on day 0 of AZD1222 vaccination. These receptors all stem from an adult in good health.

This clone was observed a few times. An end of the junction differs from the germline gene, which may be a read error. The rearrangement uses TRBV6-5 and TRBJ2-3; 11 bases map to TRBD2. Germline V lookup: CDR1 MNHEY, CDR2 SVGAGI. The CDR3 runs to 14 residues. The CDR3 here is CASSPGLAALTRYF. In nucleotides, the CDR3 is TGTGCCAGCAGCCCGGGACTAGCGGCCCTAACGCGGTATTTT.

A few counts support this clone. The rearrangement links TRBV5-4 to TRBJ2-7, with no clear D. This CDR3 is 12 amino acids long. Per the germline V gene, CDR1 is SGHNT and CDR2 is YYREEE (reference sequence). V lost 4 bases to trimming and J lost 5 bases, with 10 bases between them. The CDR3 DNA reads TGTGCCAGCAGCGGCCTTAATAACGAGCAGTACTTC. It is translated as CASSGLNNEQYF.

The chain recombines TRBV6-2 or TRBV6-3 with TRBJ1-1; D remains unclear. The CDR3 is 13 residues long. Germline loops: CDR1 MNHEY, CDR2 SVGEGT. V was trimmed by 6 bases and J by 0 bases, leaving 8 bases between them. CDR3 sequence reads: CASSPQLNTEAFF. The CDR3 coding sequence is TGTGCCAGCAGCCCACAGCTGAACACTGAAGCTTTCTTT.

The rearrangement uses TRBV10-3 and TRBJ2-1, with TRBD1 identical over 9 bases. The germline gives CDR1 ENHRY, CDR2 SYGVKD. With V trimmed by 10 bases and J by 6 bases, 10 bases remained unmatched. This CDR3 spans 14 amino acids. CDR3 in amino acids: CASKPGQGPNEQFF. Here the CDR3 DNA reads TGTGCCAGTAAACCGGGACAGGGCCCCAATGAGCAGTTCTTC.

The rearrangement joins TRBV18 to TRBJ1-2, with D tentatively TRBD1 (6 bases). Per the germline V gene, CDR1 is KGHSH and CDR2 is LQKENI. The germline V and J ends were trimmed by 3 bases and 7 bases, with 6 bases remaining between them. This CDR3 comprises 11 residues. The CDR3 reads CASSPDSGYTF. The CDR3 DNA reads as TGTGCCAGCTCACCGGACAGTGGCTACACCTTC.

The chain carries TRBV7-9 and TRBJ2-3; D ambiguous. V was pared by 7 bases and J by 6 bases, with 17 bases between. The germline V gene has CDR1 SEHNR and CDR2 FQNEAQ (reference sequence). The CDR3 is 14 residues long. The CDR3, as DNA: TGTGCCAGCACTCTAGATGGGTATCTGGATACGCAGTATTTT. Its translation: CASTLDGYLDTQYF.

Here the CDR3 reads CASKGPGNQPQHF. Here the CDR3 DNA reads TGTGCCAGCAAGGGGCCCGGCAATCAGCCCCAGCATTTT. The chain links TRBV6-5 to TRBJ1-5; D is perhaps TRBD1 (5 bases). V was shortened by 7 bases and J by 2 bases, with 9 bases between the two germline ends. The CDR3 is 13 residues long. Germline V gene lookup returns CDR1 MNHEY and CDR2 SVGAGI.

The J gene is TRBJ2-2, the V gene TRBV10-3, with D possibly being TRBD1 (5 bases). Germline CDR1 and CDR2: ENHRY and SYGVKD. V gave up 8 bases and J gave up 2 bases, with 15 bases separating them. The CDR3 has 15 amino acids. The CDR3 coding sequence is TGTGCCATCGTCTGGGGCCAGGGCAACACCGGGGAGCTGTTTTTT. This sequence encodes CAIVWGQGNTGELFF.

The genes are TRBV4-2 and TRBJ2-2; 11 bases are a match to TRBD2. The V gene's germline CDR1 is LGHNA and CDR2 YNFKEQ. This CDR3 has 17 residues. The V and J ends lost 0 bases and 5 bases, in that order; junction bases with no gene match: 5. In DNA form, the CDR3 reads TGTGCCAGCAGCCAAGATGCGGCTAGCGGGGGGACCGGGGAGCTGTTTTTT. Translating gives CASSQDAASGGTGELFF.

This clone was detected a few times. V gene TRBV18 combines with J gene TRBJ2-1; D is possibly TRBD2 (6 bases). The CDR3 is 13 residues long. Trimming left V 3 bases short and J 9 bases short, with 12 bases between. CDR1 is KGHSH, CDR2 LQKENI, per germline. The DNA of the CDR3 is TGTGCCAGCTCACCTGGGGGGATCGGTGAGCAGTTCTTC. The encoded protein is CASSPGGIGEQFF.

This chain links TRBV10-3 with TRBJ1-5, with TRBD1 as a possible D gene (5 bases). CDR3 length: 13 amino acids. Germline V CDR1 and CDR2: ENHRY, SYGVKD. V was clipped by 3 bases and J by 5 bases, with 8 bases between them. This CDR3 reads CAISDRVDQPQHF. The DNA for the CDR3 is TGTGCCATCAGTGACAGGGTTGATCAGCCCCAGCATTTT.

The chain couples TRBV14 to TRBJ1-6, with D possibly being TRBD1 (6 bases). Trimming pared 8 bases from V and 9 bases from J, leaving 14 bases between. Germline CDR1 is SGHDN and CDR2 is FVKESK. The CDR3 loop spans 13 amino acids. CDR3 coding DNA: TGTGCCAGCCGGAGGGGGGAGGGTTCACCCCTCCACTTT. Translating it yields CASRRGEGSPLHF. The complete variable domain, with remaining parts taken from reference TRBV14 and TRBJ1-6, reads EAGVTQFPSHSVIEKGQTVTLRCDPISGHDNLYWYRRVMGKEIKFLLHFVKESKQDESGMPNNRFLAERTGGTYSTLKVQPAELEDSGVYFCASRRGEGSPLHFGNGTRLTVT.

V gene TRBV15 combines with J gene TRBJ2-1; no clear D gene. The V and J ends lost 3 bases and 4 bases respectively, with 4 bases between them. Germline values: CDR1 LNHNV, CDR2 YYDKDF (reference sequence). The CDR3 sequence is 12 residues long. The chain's CDR3 is CATSSQYNEQFF. CDR3 bases: TGTGCCACCAGCAGTCAGTACAATGAGCAGTTCTTC.

This clone was recorded a few times. This chain links TRBV28 with TRBJ1-2; 9 bases align to TRBD1. The V and J ends lost 5 bases and 7 bases, in that order; junction bases with no gene match: 8. CDR3 length: 14 residues. CDR1 is MDHEN, CDR2 SYDVKM, per germline. CDR3 sequence reads: CASSGQGRRAGYTF. For the CDR3, the DNA is TGTGCCAGCAGTGGACAGGGGAGAAGGGCTGGCTACACCTTC.

The gene calls are TRBV3-1 (or the pseudogene TRBV3-2) and TRBJ2-1, with D maybe TRBD2 (6 bases). There are 16 residues in the CDR3. The germline CDR1 and CDR2 sequences are LGHDT and YNNKEL (reference sequence). The V gene lost 1 base and the J gene lost 0 bases, with 10 bases spanning the gap. The CDR3: CASSQAGTSSYNEQFF. The DNA for the CDR3 is TGTGCCAGCAGCCAAGCCGGGACTTCCTCCTACAATGAGCAGTTCTTC.

The genes are TRBV4-3 and TRBJ1-4; 8 bases agree with TRBD1. The ends lost 4 bases at V and 8 bases at J; junction bases unmatched: 9. The CDR3 length is 15 residues. The V gene's germline CDR1 is LGHNA and CDR2 YSLEER. CDR3 nucleotides: TGCGCCAGCAGCCTCATGGCAGGGGGCAGAGAAAAACTGTTTTTT. It specifies CASSLMAGGREKLFF.

This chain joins TRBV6-1 and TRBJ2-7; TRBD1 matches 9 bases. V dropped 1 base and J dropped 6; count of bases not matched to a gene: 7. From germline, CDR1 is MNHNS and CDR2 SASEGT. The CDR3 consists of 15 residues. The CDR3 DNA reads TGTGCCAGCAGTGAAGTTTGGACAGGGGCTGTCGAGCAGTACTTC. Residues: CASSEVWTGAVEQYF.

The chain employs TRBV9 and TRBJ2-5; D remains ambiguous. Per germline, CDR1 SGDLS and CDR2 YYNGEE. Trimming stripped 0 bases from V and 5 bases from J, with 11 bases between. This CDR3 comprises 14 residues. The CDR3 DNA reads as TGTGCCAGCAGCGTAGGAGCCAGCGAGGAGACCCAGTACTTC. It specifies CASSVGASEETQYF.

The CDR3 bases are TGCGCCAGCAGCCAGGTCCGGGACAGGGAGGACTATGGCTACACCTTC. Amino acid sequence: CASSQVRDREDYGYTF. This chain connects TRBV4-1 to TRBJ1-2, with 9 bases matching TRBD1. V shed 3 bases, J shed 3 bases, and the junction held 8 bases outside the gene matches. The CDR3 runs 16 residues. CDR1 MGHRA and CDR2 YSYEKL come from the germline V gene.

The chain has TRBV5-1 and TRBJ2-3, with D possibly called TRBD1 or TRBD2 (6 bases each). Germline CDR1 and CDR2: SGHRS and YFSETQ. V gave up 2 bases and J gave up 5 bases, with 12 bases separating them. This CDR3 is built from 14 residues. The CDR3 loop reads CASSFSGGQDTQYF. In DNA, the CDR3 is TGCGCCAGCAGCTTCTCCGGGGGCCAAGATACGCAGTATTTT.

J is TRBJ2-3 and V is TRBV30; 9 bases agree with TRBD1. The CDR3 is made up of 14 amino acids. The germline gives CDR1 GTSNPN, CDR2 SVGIG (reference sequence). Trimming took 1 base from V and 9 from J; bases not matched to a gene: 8. CDR3 sequence reads: CAWSENLDRGTQYF. The CDR3 nucleotides are TGTGCCTGGAGTGAAAACCTGGACAGGGGAACGCAGTATTTT.

The V and J genes are TRBV11-2 and TRBJ2-7, with D perhaps TRBD2 (7 bases). V was clipped by 0 bases and J by 2 bases, with 11 bases between them. Germline loops: CDR1 SGHAT, CDR2 FQNNGV. The CDR3 has 15 amino acids. The CDR3 DNA is TGTGCCAGCAGCTTAGAGCGGGGGCCCGCCTACGAGCAGTACTTC. Translated, it gives CASSLERGPAYEQYF.

The chain has TRBV12-3 or TRBV12-4 and TRBJ1-6; D unresolved. V dropped 8 bases and J dropped 6 bases, with 11 bases sitting between them. This CDR3 has 13 amino acids. The CDR3 DNA reads TGTGCCAGCGCCCCGAGGATTAATTCACCCCTCCACTTT. Its protein is CASAPRINSPLHF.

The V and J genes are TRBV5-6 and TRBJ2-1; no definite D call. Trimming left V 2 bases short and J 0 bases short, with 3 bases between. CDR1 SGHDT and CDR2 YYEEEE come from the germline V gene. This CDR3 region has 13 residues. In DNA, the CDR3 is TGTGCCAGCAGCTTTTACTCCTACAATGAGCAGTTCTTC. It encodes CASSFYSYNEQFF.

The chain is built from TRBV9 and TRBJ2-3; 10 positions match TRBD1. Losses at the gene ends were 4 bases for V and 5 bases for J; bases not matched to a gene: 7. The germline V gene encodes CDR1 SGDLS and CDR2 YYNGEE. The CDR3 is 15 amino acids. CDR3 nucleotides: TGTGCCAGCAGCCCGTTGGGACAGGGGATAGATACGCAGTATTTT. Translated, it gives CASSPLGQGIDTQYF. The full variable domain, completed using reference TRBV9 and TRBJ2-3, is DSGVTQTPKHLITATGQRVTLRCSPRSGDLSVYWYQQSLDQGLQFLIQYYNGEERAKGNILERFSAQQFPDLHSELNLSSLELGDSALYFCASSPLGQGIDTQYFGPGTRLTVL.

This chain links TRBV11-2 with TRBJ2-3; TRBD2 aligns across 12 bases. The CDR3 covers 18 residues. The germline V gene has CDR1 SGHAT and CDR2 FQNNGV. After removal of 1 base from V and 3 bases from J, the junction contained 8 bases not matched to a gene. The chain's CDR3 is CASSLVLPSGGETDTQYF. CDR3 in DNA: TGTGCCAGCAGCTTAGTATTGCCTAGCGGGGGGGAAACAGATACGCAGTATTTT.

The chain joins TRBV10-3 to TRBJ2-3; D assignment may be TRBD1 or TRBD2 (5 bases each). V shed 2 bases and J shed 2 bases, with 14 bases lying between them. Germline loops: CDR1 ENHRY, CDR2 SYGVKD. The CDR3 has 16 amino acids. Written as DNA, the CDR3 is TGTGCCATCAGTGAGCCGGGACGGGCGGCCACAGATACGCAGTATTTT. It yields the protein CAISEPGRAATDTQYF.

The table lists this clone with a few counts. The chain carries TRBV24-1 and TRBJ1-1, with a weak D call TRBD1 (5 bases). CDR3 length equals 16 residues. The germline V gene has CDR1 KGHDR and CDR2 SFDVKD. The V end lost 4 bases, the J end lost 6 bases, and 20 bases lay between the germline ends. The CDR3 spells CATSDSRGGKISEAFF. The CDR3 region has the DNA TGTGCCACCAGTGACTCCCGCGGGGGGAAGATCTCTGAAGCTTTCTTT.

This clone was detected only once. The V call is TRBV5-1, the J call TRBJ1-1; 7 nucleotides agree with TRBD1. This CDR3 has 14 residues. The junction had 8 bases not matched to a gene; V was cut back by 1 base and J by 8 bases. CDR1 and CDR2 (germline): SGHRS, YFSETQ. CDR3 in amino acids: CASSLQPGQREAFF. The CDR3 DNA reads TGCGCCAGCAGCTTGCAACCGGGACAGAGAGAAGCTTTCTTT.